The clone carrying this TCR beta chain appeared a single time. The Seattle patients joined while their infection was active and were tracked longitudinally afterward. The data originate from a study of blood T cell repertoires in COVID-19. Study as a whole: From T cells, B-cell-depleted T cells, or PBMCs came the material, which was cDNA or gDNA.

As processed by the authors: Cell counts per sample came from amplifying reference gene primers. Some clones are missing from TCRdb's copy, which holds only in-frame ones; the method was immunoSEQ multiplex PCR. V and J calls and clone size are given by that table; D and trimming were obtained from the DNA. Of 350,000 to 450,000 clones listed, about 87% were seen once; the top ten hold 2.3%. Germline loops: CDR1 WSHSY, CDR2 SAAADI. Deletions cut 4 bases from V and 4 bases from J, with 12 bases between. The CDR3 runs to 14 residues. This chain links TRBV10-2 with TRBJ2-3; maybe TRBD2 (6 bases). The sequencing sample was made of peripheral blood. The sequence was obtained from a woman between 55 and 75 years old with COVID-19, enrolled during active disease. CDR3 loop: CASSVAGRPDTQYF. Written as DNA, the CDR3 is TGCGCCAGCAGTGTTGCGGGGAGGCCAGATACGCAGTATTTT.